This T cell receptor (beta chain) was profiled in a study of T and B cells in COVID-19 patients. About the research overall: Peripheral blood came from COVID-19 patients with active infection or after recovery. Critical illness requiring mechanical ventilation or extracorporeal membrane oxygenation affected three fifths of the roughly 20 active-infection patients. Most recovered patients had mild to moderate COVID-19 treated as outpatients.

Notes on the study in general: Highly clonal in active COVID-19, TRB repertoires exceeded healthy-donor diversity and richness at recovery.

Concerning this clonotype: Its specificity is unknown.

TRB was amplified from about 260-540 ng of blood genomic DNA. TRB rearrangements were amplified by multiplex PCR with BIOMED2 TRB-A/B primers. TCRdb passed the multiplex PCR reads through MiXCR, listing each CDR3 protein once. The table records over 950 distinct CDR3 sequences, about a fifth of them present only once. Losses at the gene ends were 0 bases for V and 3 bases for J; bases not matched to a gene: 6. This CDR3 has 15 amino acids. Germline loops: CDR1 SGHKS, CDR2 YYEKEE (reference sequence). The source of this sequence is a human donor with active COVID-19. Sequencing was carried out using blood. The chain joins TRBV5-5 to TRBJ2-7; TRBD1 agrees at 7 bases. The CDR3 loop reads CASSLEGAVIYEQYF. Here the CDR3 DNA reads TGTGCCAGCAGCTTGGAGGGGGCAGTAATCTACGAGCAGTACTTC.